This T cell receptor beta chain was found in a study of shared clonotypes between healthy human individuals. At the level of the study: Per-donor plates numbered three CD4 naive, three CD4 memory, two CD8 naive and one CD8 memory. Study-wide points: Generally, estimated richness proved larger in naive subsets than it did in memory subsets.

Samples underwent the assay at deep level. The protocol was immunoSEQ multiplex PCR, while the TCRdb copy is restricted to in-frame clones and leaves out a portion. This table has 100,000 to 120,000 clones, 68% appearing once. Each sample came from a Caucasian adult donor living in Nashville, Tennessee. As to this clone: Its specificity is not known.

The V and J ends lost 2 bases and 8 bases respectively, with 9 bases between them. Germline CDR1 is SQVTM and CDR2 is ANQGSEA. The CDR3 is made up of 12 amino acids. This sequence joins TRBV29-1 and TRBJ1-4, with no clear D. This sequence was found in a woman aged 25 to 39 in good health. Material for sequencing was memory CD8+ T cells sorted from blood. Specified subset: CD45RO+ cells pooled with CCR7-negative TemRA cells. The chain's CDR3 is CSVEKGKEKLFF. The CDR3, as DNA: TGCAGCGTTGAAAAAGGAAAGGAAAAACTGTTTTTT.